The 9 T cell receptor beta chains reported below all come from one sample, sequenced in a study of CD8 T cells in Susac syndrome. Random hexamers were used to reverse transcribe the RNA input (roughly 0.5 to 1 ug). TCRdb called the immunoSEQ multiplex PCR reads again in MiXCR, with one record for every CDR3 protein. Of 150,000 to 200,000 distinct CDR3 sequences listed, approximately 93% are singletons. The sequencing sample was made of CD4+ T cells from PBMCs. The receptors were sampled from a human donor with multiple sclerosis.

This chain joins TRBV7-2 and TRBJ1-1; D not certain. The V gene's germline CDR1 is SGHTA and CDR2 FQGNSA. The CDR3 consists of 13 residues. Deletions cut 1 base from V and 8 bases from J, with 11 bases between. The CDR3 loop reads CASSLEPVAEAFF. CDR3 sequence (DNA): TGTGCCAGCAGCTTAGAGCCGGTTGCAGAAGCTTTCTTT.

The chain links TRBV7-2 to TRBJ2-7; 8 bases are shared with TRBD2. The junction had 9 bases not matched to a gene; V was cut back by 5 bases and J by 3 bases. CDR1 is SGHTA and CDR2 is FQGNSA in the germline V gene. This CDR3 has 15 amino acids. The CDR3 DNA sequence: TGTGCCAGCAGCCCGGGGGGGCAGCAATACTACGAGCAGTACTTC. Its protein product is CASSPGGQQYYEQYF.

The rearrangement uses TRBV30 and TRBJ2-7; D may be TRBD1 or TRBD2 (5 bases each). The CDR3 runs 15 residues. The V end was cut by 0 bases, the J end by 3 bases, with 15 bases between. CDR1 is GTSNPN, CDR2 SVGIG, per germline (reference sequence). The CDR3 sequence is CAWSVKTRENYEQYF. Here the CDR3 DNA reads TGTGCCTGGAGTGTTAAGACCAGGGAGAACTACGAGCAGTACTTC.

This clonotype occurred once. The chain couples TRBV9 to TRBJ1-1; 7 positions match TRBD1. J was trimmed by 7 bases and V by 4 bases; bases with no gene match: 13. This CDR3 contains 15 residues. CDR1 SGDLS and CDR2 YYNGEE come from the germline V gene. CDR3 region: CASSQGVAVGGEAFF. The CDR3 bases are TGTGCCAGCAGCCAGGGGGTGGCTGTCGGCGGTGAAGCTTTCTTT.

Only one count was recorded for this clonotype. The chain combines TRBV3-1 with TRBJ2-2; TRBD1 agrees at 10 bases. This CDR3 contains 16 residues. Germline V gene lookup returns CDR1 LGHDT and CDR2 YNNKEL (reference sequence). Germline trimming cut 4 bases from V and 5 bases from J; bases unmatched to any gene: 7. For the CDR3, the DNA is TGTGCCAGCAGCCTATGGACAGGGGGAAGAACCGGGGAGCTGTTTTTT. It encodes CASSLWTGGRTGELFF.

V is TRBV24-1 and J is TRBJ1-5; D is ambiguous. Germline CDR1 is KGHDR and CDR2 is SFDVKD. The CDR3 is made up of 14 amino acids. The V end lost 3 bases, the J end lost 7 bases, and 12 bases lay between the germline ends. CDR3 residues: CATSDARTDQPQHF. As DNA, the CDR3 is TGTGCCACCAGTGATGCCCGGACCGACCAGCCCCAGCATTTT.

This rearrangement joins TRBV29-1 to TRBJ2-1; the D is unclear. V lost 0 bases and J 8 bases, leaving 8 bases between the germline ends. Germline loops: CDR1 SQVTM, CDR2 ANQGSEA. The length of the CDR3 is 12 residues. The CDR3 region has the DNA TGCAGCGTTGAAGATAGGCCGTATGAGCAGTTCTTC. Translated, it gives CSVEDRPYEQFF.

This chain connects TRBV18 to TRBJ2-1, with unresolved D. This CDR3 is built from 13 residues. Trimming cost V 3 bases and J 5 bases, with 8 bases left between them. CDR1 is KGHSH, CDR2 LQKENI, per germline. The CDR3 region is CASSPSFDNEQFF. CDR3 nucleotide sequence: TGTGCCAGCTCACCTAGTTTCGACAATGAGCAGTTCTTC.

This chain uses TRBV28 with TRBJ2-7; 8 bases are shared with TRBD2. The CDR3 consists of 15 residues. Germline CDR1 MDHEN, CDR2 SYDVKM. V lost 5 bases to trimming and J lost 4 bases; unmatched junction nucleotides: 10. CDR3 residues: CASSIRAGVIYEQYF. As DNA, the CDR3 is TGTGCCAGCAGTATCAGAGCGGGAGTGATATACGAGCAGTACTTC.